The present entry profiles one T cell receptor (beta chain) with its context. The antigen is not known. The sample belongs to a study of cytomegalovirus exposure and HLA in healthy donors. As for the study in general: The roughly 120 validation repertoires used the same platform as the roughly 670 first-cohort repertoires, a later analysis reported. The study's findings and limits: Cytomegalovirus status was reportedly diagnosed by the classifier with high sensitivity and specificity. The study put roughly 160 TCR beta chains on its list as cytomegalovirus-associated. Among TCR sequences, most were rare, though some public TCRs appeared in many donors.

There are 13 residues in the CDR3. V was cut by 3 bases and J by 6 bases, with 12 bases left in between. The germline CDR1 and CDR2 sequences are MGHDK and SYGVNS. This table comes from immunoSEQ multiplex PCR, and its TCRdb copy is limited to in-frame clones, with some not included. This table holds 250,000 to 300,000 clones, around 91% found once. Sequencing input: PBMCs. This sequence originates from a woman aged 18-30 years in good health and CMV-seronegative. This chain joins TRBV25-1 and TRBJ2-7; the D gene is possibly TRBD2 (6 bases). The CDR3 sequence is CASSEAGGIEQYF. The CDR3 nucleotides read TGTGCCAGCAGTGAGGCTGGGGGGATCGAGCAGTACTTC.